Listed here are 31 T cell receptor beta chains from one sample, sequenced in a study of blood T cell repertoires in COVID-19 (TCRdb year 2020). Libraries came from the immunoSEQ multiplex PCR assay. As stored in TCRdb, this immuneACCESS dataset retains in-frame rearrangements with V and J assigned. A fraction of the clones does not appear; measured against another copy, unresolved V genes explain less than half of the discrepancy, and the remainder lacks a known reason. Across this sample there are hundreds of thousands of clones, with 90% seen only once. The ten most abundant clones make up around 1% of the sample. Sequenced input: PBMCs or T cells enriched from blood (not recorded which). These receptors were obtained from a man between 50 and 59 years old who had been exposed to COVID-19.

The V call is TRBV2, the J call TRBJ1-2; TRBD1 aligns across 9 bases. The germline V gene has CDR1 SNHLY and CDR2 FYNNEI. This CDR3 has 13 amino acids. Trimming removed 1 base from V and 7 bases from J; junction bases left unmatched: 1. CDR3 protein: CASSEGTGAGYTF. The CDR3 nucleotides are TGTGCCAGCAGTGAAGGGACAGGGGCTGGCTACACCTTC.

The chain recombines TRBV14 with TRBJ2-1; 7 bases fit TRBD1. J lost 4 bases, V lost 3 bases, and 6 bases had no gene match. This CDR3 contains 15 residues. The germline gives CDR1 SGHDN, CDR2 FVKESK. The CDR3 loop is CASSQFRDSYNEQFF. CDR3 sequence (DNA): TGTGCCAGCAGCCAGTTCCGGGACAGTTACAATGAGCAGTTCTTC.

The V and J genes are TRBV28 and TRBJ2-7; 9 nucleotides agree with TRBD2. This CDR3 comprises 16 residues. Germline lookup yields CDR1 MDHEN and CDR2 SYDVKM. With V trimmed by 5 bases and J by 0 bases, 8 bases remained unmatched. The CDR3 spells CASSPAGTSNSYEQYV. The CDR3, as DNA: TGTGCCAGCAGTCCCGCCGGGACTAGCAACTCCTACGAGCAGTACGTC.

The chain carries TRBV6-5 and TRBJ2-7; 7 nucleotides line up with TRBD1. Germline assignment: CDR1 MNHEY and CDR2 SVGAGI. Germline trimming cut 8 bases from V and 2 bases from J; bases unmatched to any gene: 6. The CDR3 consists of 13 residues. In nucleotides, the CDR3 is TGTGCCAGCGTCGACAGGGTAGCCTACGAGCAGTACTTC. This encodes CASVDRVAYEQYF.

This clone was seen once. The chain is built from TRBV7-9 and TRBJ1-1; 8 nucleotides align to TRBD1. The CDR3 is 14 residues long. CDR1 SEHNR and CDR2 FQNEAQ come from the germline V gene (reference sequence). V lost 5 bases to trimming and J lost 5 bases; unmatched junction nucleotides: 7. CDR3 coding DNA: TGTGCCAGCAGCCGTGGACAGGGCTTTACTGAAGCTTTCTTT. As protein: CASSRGQGFTEAFF.

The sample holds one count of this clone. In DNA form, the CDR3 reads TGTGCCAGCAGTTATGGGCACAATCAGCCCCAGCATTTT. Translated: CASSYGHNQPQHF. J is TRBJ1-5 and V is TRBV6-5; D gene unclear. Germline V lookup: CDR1 MNHEY, CDR2 SVGAGI. The CDR3 is made up of 13 amino acids. V shed 3 bases and J shed 3 bases, with 6 bases lying between them.

The chain has TRBV25-1 and TRBJ2-7; D might be TRBD1 (6 bases). The V gene's germline CDR1 is MGHDK and CDR2 SYGVNS. V lost 3 bases and J lost 2, with 11 bases in between. CDR3 size: 14 residues. CDR3 sequence reads: CASSDTGSPYEQYF. Here the CDR3 DNA reads TGTGCCAGCAGTGACACAGGGTCCCCCTACGAGCAGTACTTC.

Only a few counts were recorded for this clone. The chain couples TRBV5-1 to TRBJ2-7; 14 positions agree with TRBD2. Looked up from germline, CDR1 is SGHRS and CDR2 is YFSETQ. V was clipped by 4 bases and J by 12 bases; unmatched bases: 9. CDR3 length equals 14 residues. The CDR3 nucleotides are TGCGCCAGCAGCGTGGGACTAGCGGGAGCTCGGTGGTACGTC. Translating gives CASSVGLAGARWYV.

J is TRBJ1-1 and V is TRBV7-9; a weak D match, TRBD1 (5 bases). Germline CDR1 reads SEHNR; CDR2 reads FQNEAQ (reference sequence). The CDR3 contains 13 residues. Trimming pared 5 bases from V and 7 bases from J, leaving 14 bases between. The CDR3 bases are TGTGCCAGCAGCCCAGCAGGGTTCGGTGAAGCTTTCTTT. Its translation: CASSPAGFGEAFF.

This sequence joins TRBV3-1 (or the pseudogene TRBV3-2) and TRBJ2-2, with D tentatively TRBD1 (5 bases). The CDR3 spans 12 residues. V was trimmed by 4 bases and J by 6 bases, leaving 6 bases between them. Germline CDR1 LGHDT, CDR2 YNNKEL (reference sequence). The CDR3 is CASSLGAGELFF. The CDR3 DNA sequence: TGTGCCAGCAGCCTAGGGGCCGGGGAGCTGTTTTTT.

The chain carries TRBV3-1 (or the pseudogene TRBV3-2) and TRBJ2-7, with TRBD2 identical over 11 bases. V lost 4 bases to trimming and J lost 5 bases; unmatched junction nucleotides: 10. The germline V gene encodes CDR1 LGHDT and CDR2 YNNKEL (reference sequence). The CDR3 spans 16 residues. The CDR3 reads CASSLVGLAGGDEQYF. The CDR3 DNA reads TGTGCCAGCAGCCTAGTGGGGCTAGCGGGGGGTGACGAGCAGTACTTC.

The J gene is TRBJ2-3, the V gene TRBV15; D may be TRBD2 (6 bases). V lost 5 bases and J lost 2, with 17 bases in between. The CDR3 is 16 amino acids. Germline CDR1 and CDR2: LNHNV and YYDKDF (reference sequence). CDR3 nucleotides: TGTGCCACCAGCCCACACGGGGGACTTTACACAGATACGCAGTATTTT. It yields the protein CATSPHGGLYTDTQYF.

A single count supports this clone. This chain joins TRBV29-1 and TRBJ2-3, with 8 positions matching TRBD1. Per germline, CDR1 SQVTM and CDR2 ANQGSEA. The CDR3 runs to 16 residues. Trimming removed 1 base from V and 5 bases from J; junction bases left unmatched: 11. The CDR3: CSVEVGRGRMQDTQYF. CDR3 sequence (DNA): TGCAGCGTTGAAGTAGGCAGGGGGCGCATGCAAGATACGCAGTATTTT.

This chain uses TRBV28 with TRBJ1-5; D may be TRBD1 (5 bases). The V gene's germline CDR1 is MDHEN and CDR2 SYDVKM. Trimming stripped 10 bases from V and 2 bases from J, with 9 bases between. The CDR3 loop spans 12 amino acids. CDR3 sequence: CATTRGNQPQHF. The CDR3 DNA reads as TGTGCCACCACCAGGGGCAATCAGCCCCAGCATTTT.

V usage is TRBV6-5 and J usage is TRBJ1-2; D unclear. Per the germline V gene, CDR1 is MNHEY and CDR2 is SVGAGI. V lost 6 bases and J lost 2, with 10 bases in between. The CDR3 has 13 amino acids. This CDR3 reads CASSLSENYGYTF. In nucleotides, the CDR3 is TGTGCCAGCAGCCTAAGCGAAAACTATGGCTACACCTTC.

The chain is built from TRBV10-1 and TRBJ2-3, with 8 bases that match TRBD2. V lost 6 bases to trimming and J lost 0 bases; unmatched junction nucleotides: 5. CDR3 length equals 15 residues. CDR1 is WNHNN and CDR2 is SYGVQD in the germline V gene (reference sequence). CDR3 in amino acids: CASSTSGGSTDTQYF. CDR3 in DNA: TGCGCCAGCAGCACTAGCGGAGGTAGCACAGATACGCAGTATTTT.

The J gene is TRBJ2-2, the V gene TRBV28; 7 nucleotides line up with TRBD1. Germline-derived CDR1 and CDR2 are MDHEN and SYDVKM. V shed 3 bases, J shed 0 bases, and the junction held 10 bases outside the gene matches. The CDR3 runs to 18 residues. CDR3: CASSFSFTTGSNTGELFF. CDR3 sequence (DNA): TGTGCCAGCAGTTTCTCTTTCACGACAGGGTCGAACACCGGGGAGCTGTTTTTT.

With respect to this clone: Other DNA sequences of this sample code for an identical CDR3. The chain recombines TRBV6-5 with TRBJ1-1; D is perhaps TRBD1 (5 bases). Germline V gene data show CDR1 as MNHEY and CDR2 as SVGAGI. This CDR3 region has 11 residues. The ends were cut back, 5 bases at V and 5 bases at J, with 6 bases in the middle. The CDR3 bases are TGTGCCAGCAGTCAGGGAACTGAAGCTTTCTTT. It is translated as CASSQGTEAFF.

This chain links TRBV25-1 with TRBJ2-2, with a possible D match to TRBD2 (6 bases). This CDR3 comprises 14 residues. Looked up from germline, CDR1 is MGHDK and CDR2 is SYGVNS. The germline V and J ends were trimmed by 3 bases and 5 bases, with 10 bases remaining between them. In DNA, the CDR3 is TGTGCCAGCAGTGAGTGGACTACAACCGGGGAGCTGTTTTTT. Translated: CASSEWTTTGELFF. The variable domain in full, completed from reference TRBV25-1 and TRBJ2-2, reads EADIYQTPRYLVIGTGKKITLECSQTMGHDKMYWYQQDPGMELHLIHYSYGVNSTEKGDLSSESTVSRIRTEHFPLTLESARPSHTSQYLCASSEWTTTGELFFGEGSRLTVL.

The chain employs TRBV9 and TRBJ2-1; D is uncertain. The germline gives CDR1 SGDLS, CDR2 YYNGEE. This CDR3 is built from 14 residues. Trimming left V 6 bases short and J 2 bases short, with 12 bases between. The CDR3 spells CASTPTHTYNEQFF. The CDR3 DNA reads TGTGCCAGCACCCCGACACACACCTACAATGAGCAGTTCTTC.

V is TRBV28 and J is TRBJ2-3; the match to TRBD1 covers 7 bases. The V segment lost 5 bases and the J segment 2 bases; nucleotides outside the gene matches: 4. Germline-derived CDR1 and CDR2 are MDHEN and SYDVKM. The CDR3 is made up of 14 amino acids. CDR3 region: CASSTGEITDTQYF. The CDR3 bases are TGTGCCAGCAGTACAGGGGAAATCACAGATACGCAGTATTTT.

The chain is built from TRBV7-3 and TRBJ1-2, with 12 bases matching TRBD1. Germline V gene data show CDR1 as SGHTA and CDR2 as FQGTGA. The CDR3 is made up of 15 amino acids. V shed 1 base and J 7 bases; nucleotides not matched to a gene: 4. Here the CDR3 DNA reads TGTGCCAGCAGCTTAATGGGACAGGGGGCCGCTGGCTACACCTTC. Protein sequence: CASSLMGQGAAGYTF.

This rearrangement joins TRBV19 to TRBJ2-1; 12 bases align to TRBD2. The trim removed 5 bases at V and 5 bases at J, leaving 4 bases unmatched. Germline CDR1 LNHDA, CDR2 SQIVND (reference sequence). The CDR3 runs 15 residues. In DNA form, the CDR3 reads TGTGCCAGTAGTTCTCTAGCGGGAGGGAACAATGAGCAGTTCTTC. It encodes CASSSLAGGNNEQFF.

The V gene is TRBV9, the J gene TRBJ1-1; 10 positions agree with TRBD1. The CDR3 loop spans 15 amino acids. Trimming cost V 3 bases and J 0 bases; bases outside gene matches: 2. Germline V CDR1 and CDR2: SGDLS, YYNGEE. Here the CDR3 reads CASSGQGALNTEAFF. CDR3 DNA: TGTGCCAGCAGCGGACAGGGGGCCCTGAACACTGAAGCTTTCTTT. Filled out from reference TRBV9 and TRBJ1-1, the complete variable domain reads DSGVTQTPKHLITATGQRVTLRCSPRSGDLSVYWYQQSLDQGLQFLIQYYNGEERAKGNILERFSAQQFPDLHSELNLSSLELGDSALYFCASSGQGALNTEAFFGQGTRLTVV.

This chain uses TRBV28 with TRBJ1-5; D is possibly TRBD1 (5 bases). Germline V gene data show CDR1 as MDHEN and CDR2 as SYDVKM. The CDR3 has 16 residues. V dropped 5 bases and J dropped 0 bases, with 14 bases sitting between them. As DNA, the CDR3 is TGTGCCAGCAGTCTAAGGGGAGGGATTAGCAATCAGCCCCAGCATTTT. Translated, it gives CASSLRGGISNQPQHF.

The V gene is TRBV15, the J gene TRBJ2-1, with 8 bases that match TRBD2. The V gene's germline CDR1 is LNHNV and CDR2 YYDKDF (reference sequence). V dropped 3 bases and J dropped 7; count of bases not matched to a gene: 14. The CDR3 is 17 residues long. The CDR3 reads CATSRTMLSGSWNEQFF. The CDR3 bases are TGTGCCACCAGCAGGACCATGTTAAGCGGGAGTTGGAATGAGCAGTTCTTC.

The chain links TRBV3-1 (or the pseudogene TRBV3-2) to TRBJ1-2; D gene uncertain. The germline gives CDR1 LGHDT, CDR2 YNNKEL (reference sequence). The ends were cut back, 2 bases at V and 3 bases at J, with 4 bases in the middle. The CDR3 contains 12 residues. The CDR3 DNA is TGTGCCAGCAGCCAAAGAGACTATGGCTACACCTTC. Its translation is CASSQRDYGYTF.

This rearrangement joins TRBV28 to TRBJ2-1; possibly TRBD2 for D (6 bases). Germline V gene lookup returns CDR1 MDHEN and CDR2 SYDVKM. CDR3 length equals 16 residues. Trimming left V 5 bases short and J 8 bases short, with 22 bases between. The CDR3 region is CASSRLVPLAGDEQFF. The DNA for the CDR3 is TGTGCCAGCAGTAGACTAGTTCCCCTTGCTGGGGATGAGCAGTTCTTC. The whole variable domain, filled in from reference TRBV28 and TRBJ2-1, reads DVKVTQSSRYLVKRTGEKVFLECVQDMDHENMFWYRQDPGLGLRLIYFSYDVKMKEKGDIPEGYSVSREKKERFSLILESASTNQTSMYLCASSRLVPLAGDEQFFGPGTRLTVL.

V usage is TRBV10-3 and J usage is TRBJ2-3; tentative D call: TRBD2 (7 bases). V dropped 10 bases and J dropped 0 bases, with 14 bases sitting between them. The CDR3 has 14 amino acids. CDR1 and CDR2 from the germline V gene are ENHRY and SYGVKD. DNA for the CDR3: TGTGCCACTGAAGGGGGGGGCAGCACAGATACGCAGTATTTT. Translation gives CATEGGGSTDTQYF.

The chain links TRBV5-1 to TRBJ2-3; D might be TRBD1 (6 bases). V dropped 2 bases and J dropped 4 bases, with 8 bases sitting between them. Germline V gene sequence: CDR1 SGHRS, CDR2 YFSETQ. The length of the CDR3 is 13 residues. DNA for the CDR3: TGCGCCAGCAGCTTACAGGGTCCAGATACGCAGTATTTT. Translating it yields CASSLQGPDTQYF. Filled out from reference TRBV5-1 and TRBJ2-3, the complete variable domain reads KAGVTQTPRYLIKTRGQQVTLSCSPISGHRSVSWYQQTPGQGLQFLFEYFSETQRNKGNFPGRFSGRQFSNSRSEMNVSTLELGDSALYLCASSLQGPDTQYFGPGTRLTVL.

The V call is TRBV3-1 (or the pseudogene TRBV3-2), the J call TRBJ1-1, with 10 bases lining up with TRBD1. The ends lost 0 bases at V and 12 bases at J; junction bases unmatched: 7. Per the germline V gene, CDR1 is LGHDT and CDR2 is YNNKEL (reference sequence). The CDR3 contains 14 residues. The CDR3 is CASSQEGGQGLTFF. The CDR3 DNA reads TGTGCCAGCAGCCAAGAAGGGGGACAGGGGCTCACTTTCTTT.